Listed below are T cell receptor beta chains from one sample, sequenced in a study of blood T cell repertoires in COVID-19. Some clones are missing from TCRdb's copy, which holds only in-frame ones; the method was immunoSEQ multiplex PCR. The profile shows 300,000 or so clones, around 89% of them singletons. Input material: peripheral blood. The source is a middle-aged woman with acute or convalescent COVID-19. Each CDR3 is given with its conserved first and last residue. D genes are given only for firm matches. Only some rows state a clone size, as once, few, many or a class for expanded clones.

J | D | size | V | CDR3 | DNA
TRBJ2-1 | NA | NA | TRBV19 | CASIDDSYNEQFF | TGTGCCAGTATTGACGACAGCTACAATGAGCAGTTCTTC
TRBJ2-2 | NA | NA | TRBV18 | CASSLQDTGELFF | TGTGCCAGCTCACTACAGGACACCGGGGAGCTGTTTTTT
TRBJ1-2 | TRBD1 | NA | TRBV4-1 | CASTHAAGQGYGYTF | TGCGCCAGCACCCATGCCGCTGGACAGGGATATGGCTACACCTTC
TRBJ1-5 | NA | NA | TRBV12-3/TRBV12-4 | CASSVSRGQPQHF | TGTGCCAGCAGTGTCAGCCGAGGTCAGCCCCAGCATTTT
TRBJ1-1 | NA | NA | TRBV14 | CASSLNTEAFF | TGTGCCAGCAGCCTAAACACTGAAGCTTTCTTT
TRBJ2-1 | NA | NA | TRBV19 | CASSISASGSEQFF | TGTGCCAGTAGTATATCGGCCTCGGGTTCGGAGCAGTTCTTC
TRBJ2-5 | TRBD1 | NA | TRBV5-1 | CASRPKGARRIHF | TGCGCCAGCAGGCCGAAGGGGGCACGGAGGATTCACTTC
TRBJ2-2 | NA | NA | TRBV7-2 | CASSLALSTGELFF | TGTGCCAGCAGCTTAGCGCTCAGCACCGGGGAGCTGTTTTTT
TRBJ2-2 | TRBD1 | NA | TRBV11-2 | CASSLTNRGIYTGELFF | TGTGCCAGCAGCTTAACCAACAGGGGGATATACACCGGGGAGCTGTTTTTT
TRBJ1-6 | NA | NA | TRBV9 | CASSHPRQEASSYNSPLHF | TGTGCCAGCAGCCATCCCCGGCAGGAGGCGAGCTCCTATAATTCACCCCTCCACTTT
TRBJ2-5 | TRBD1 | NA | TRBV5-1 | CASSTGQGEQETQYF | TGCGCCAGCAGCACGGGACAGGGGGAACAAGAGACCCAGTACTTC
TRBJ1-1 | NA | NA | TRBV30 | CAWSRRGTEAFF | TGTGCCTGGAGCCGCCGGGGGACTGAAGCTTTCTTT
TRBJ1-1 | NA | NA | TRBV25-1 | CASSEFGKGRGTEAFF | TGTGCCAGCAGTGAATTTGGAAAGGGGCGCGGTACTGAAGCTTTCTTT
TRBJ1-6 | NA | few | TRBV6-5 | CASSSIDRNSPLHF | TGTGCCAGCAGTTCCATCGACAGGAATTCACCCCTCCACTTT
TRBJ2-3 | TRBD2 | NA | TRBV5-8 | CASSLAPGLAGATDTDTQYF | TGTGCCAGCAGCTTGGCACCGGGACTAGCGGGGGCGACGGACACAGATACGCAGTATTTT
TRBJ2-2 | TRBD2 | NA | TRBV6-6 | CASSRGLAGSGELFF | TGTGCCAGCAGCCGAGGACTAGCGGGGTCCGGGGAGCTGTTTTTT
TRBJ2-1 | TRBD2 | NA | TRBV7-9 | CASSPRGSSGEEQFF | TGTGCCAGCAGCCCCCGGGGGTCTAGCGGGGAAGAGCAGTTCTTC
TRBJ1-3 | NA | NA | TRBV29-1 | CSVERGGNTIYF | TGCAGCGTTGAAAGAGGGGGAAACACCATATATTTT
TRBJ1-2 | TRBD1 | NA | TRBV5-6 | CASSSGTGNSNYGYTF | TGTGCCAGCAGCTCCGGGACAGGGAATTCTAACTATGGCTACACCTTC
TRBJ1-3 | TRBD1 | NA | TRBV7-6 | CASSLAITPGRQGGHTIYF | TGTGCCAGCAGCTTAGCAATCACCCCGGGGAGACAGGGTGGTCACACCATATATTTT
TRBJ1-1 | TRBD1 | NA | TRBV9 | CASSVDLSPGQGEAFF | TGTGCCAGCAGCGTAGACCTTTCTCCGGGACAGGGGGAAGCTTTCTTT
TRBJ1-2 | NA | NA | TRBV4-2 | CASSQDSGTYGYTF | TGTGCCAGCAGCCAAGATTCAGGAACCTATGGCTACACCTTC
TRBJ1-1 | TRBD1 | NA | TRBV18 | CASSPPLGQGDTEAFF | TGTGCCAGCTCACCCCCCCTGGGCCAGGGGGACACTGAAGCTTTCTTT
TRBJ1-1 | NA | NA | TRBV2 | CASTSDWNTEAFF | TGTGCCAGCACGTCGGACTGGAACACTGAAGCTTTCTTT
TRBJ1-4 | TRBD1 | NA | TRBV29-1 | CSGQGGAEVGEKLFF | TGCAGCGGTCAGGGGGGCGCGGAGGTGGGCGAAAAACTGTTTTTT
TRBJ1-1 | NA | NA | TRBV4-1 | CASSQGTGRLNTEAFF | TGCGCCAGCAGCCAAGGCACAGGGCGGTTGAACACTGAAGCTTTCTTT
TRBJ1-3 | NA | NA | TRBV28 | CASRSTLWSGNTIYF | TGTGCCAGCAGGTCAACCCTTTGGAGTGGAAACACCATATATTTT
TRBJ1-2 | TRBD1 | NA | TRBV7-9 | CASSRTGGNGYTF | TGTGCCAGCAGCCGTACAGGGGGCAATGGCTACACCTTC
TRBJ2-3 | TRBD1 | NA | TRBV7-6 | CASSLGRGPENTQYF | TGTGCCAGCAGCTTAGGAAGGGGGCCAGAGAATACGCAGTATTTT
TRBJ1-3 | TRBD1 | NA | TRBV15 | CATSSPGTGAERGNTIYF | TGTGCCACCAGCAGCCCCGGGACAGGGGCTGAACGTGGAAACACCATATATTTT
TRBJ1-4 | NA | NA | TRBV27 | CASSLFRARGSTNEKLFF | TGTGCCAGCAGTTTATTCAGAGCCAGGGGTTCGACTAATGAAAAACTGTTTTTT